Sequencing of this TCR beta chain was carried out in a study of naive and memory T cell subsets. Study results and limitations: Especially in CD8 cells, naive repertoires contained a few larger clonotypes, possibly CD45RA-re-expressing memory cells.

Details on this clonotype: The antigen is undetermined.

An equimolar mix of two oligonucleotides served as the beta constant-region primer for TRBC1 and TRBC2. Four rounds of PCR amplified the ligated cDNA using nested alpha and beta constant-region primers plus SP2. MiXCR, applied by TCRdb to the UMI-ligation and nested PCR reads, yields one record per CDR3 protein. In the table there are roughly 92,000 distinct CDR3 sequences, roughly 10% of which are singletons. The V gene's germline CDR1 is SNHLY and CDR2 FYNNEI. Trimming removed 8 bases at V and 3 bases at J, with 11 bases between. The CDR3 totals 13 residues. Sequenced material: naive CD4+ T cells from blood. The receptor was isolated from a human donor in good health. This chain connects TRBV2 to TRBJ2-1; D is perhaps TRBD1 (5 bases). The CDR3, as DNA: TGTGCCAGCCCTCTAGGGGACTACAATGAGCAGTTCTTC. Its translation: CASPLGDYNEQFF.